The 24 T cell receptor beta chains listed next were all sequenced from one sample in a study of cytomegalovirus exposure and HLA in healthy donors. The PCR ran on 60 Vbeta and 13 Jbeta primers. Profiling relied on immunoSEQ multiplex PCR, and the TCRdb table lists in-frame clones only, not all of them. The sample records 150,000 to 200,000 clones, 75% to 90% being singletons. Sequences were obtained from PBMCs. The source is a man aged 50 or older in good health and CMV-seropositive.

The rearrangement joins TRBV27 to TRBJ1-5; D call uncertain. Germline CDR1 and CDR2: MNHEY and SMNVEV (reference sequence). Trimming took off 3 bases at V and 4 bases at J, with 7 bases between the two ends. This CDR3 has 13 amino acids. CDR3 DNA: TGTGCCAGCAGTTTGGGGAGGAATCAGCCCCAGCATTTT. Its translation: CASSLGRNQPQHF.

This clone was observed a single time. This rearrangement joins TRBV2 to TRBJ2-7; D ambiguous. Trimming shortened V by 7 bases and J by 0 bases, and 7 bases separated the two germline ends. The CDR3 contains 12 residues. Looked up from germline, CDR1 is SNHLY and CDR2 is FYNNEI. CDR3: CASTGDSYEQYF. CDR3 in DNA: TGTGCCAGCACTGGAGACTCCTACGAGCAGTACTTC.

J is TRBJ1-1 and V is TRBV11-2, with D possibly matching TRBD1 (5 bases). This CDR3 is 14 amino acids long. V lost 5 bases and J lost 1, with 11 bases in between. The V gene's germline CDR1 is SGHAT and CDR2 FQNNGV. The CDR3 bases are TGTGCCAGCAGCAGACAGCCGCCGAACACTGAAGCTTTCTTT. Translating gives CASSRQPPNTEAFF.

The rearrangement uses TRBV4-1 and TRBJ2-7; D might be TRBD2 (5 bases). The CDR3 consists of 14 residues. Trimming pared 3 bases from V and 2 bases from J, leaving 11 bases between. Germline V gene lookup returns CDR1 MGHRA and CDR2 YSYEKL. The CDR3 loop is CASSHSESTYEQYF. CDR3 nucleotides: TGCGCCAGCAGCCATAGCGAATCAACCTACGAGCAGTACTTC.

V is TRBV5-8 and J is TRBJ1-5; D call uncertain. Trimming took 5 bases from V and 2 from J, leaving 11 bases between them. The length of the CDR3 is 14 residues. CDR1 is SGHTS, CDR2 YDEGEE, per germline. The CDR3 DNA sequence: TGTGCCAGCAGTCCTCTCGGGGGCAATCAGCCCCAGCATTTT. Protein sequence: CASSPLGGNQPQHF.

The rearrangement uses TRBV27 and TRBJ2-5, with 7 bases fitting TRBD1. The J call may be mistaken, given a closer DNA end match to TRBJ2-7. This CDR3 region has 14 residues. CDR1 MNHEY and CDR2 SMNVEV come from the germline V gene (reference sequence). The CDR3, as DNA: TGTGCCAGCAGTTCGGGGACAGAATTCTACGAGCAGTACTTC. Its translation: CASSSGTEFYEQYF.

This clone was counted only a few times. This rearrangement joins TRBV4-3 to TRBJ2-3, with 14 positions matching TRBD2. CDR3 size: 15 residues. The germline CDR1 and CDR2 sequences are LGHNA and YSLEER. With V trimmed by 2 bases and J by 14 bases, 9 bases remained unmatched. The DNA of the CDR3 is TGCGCCAGCAGCCAACTGGGACTAGCGGGGGACCCCCGGTATTTT. It specifies CASSQLGLAGDPRYF.

The rearrangement uses TRBV7-3 and TRBJ1-6; D call uncertain. The V gene lost 8 bases and the J gene lost 0 bases, with 11 bases spanning the gap. Germline V lookup: CDR1 SGHTA, CDR2 FQGTGA. The CDR3 consists of 15 residues. This CDR3 is CASGGLGSYNSPLHF. In DNA form, the CDR3 reads TGTGCCAGCGGCGGGCTTGGCTCCTATAATTCACCCCTCCACTTT.

CDR3 protein: CASSLLLAGGTYEQYF. CDR3 sequence (DNA): TGTGCCAGCAGCTTGCTGCTAGCGGGGGGGACCTACGAGCAGTACTTC. The chain employs TRBV5-6 and TRBJ2-7, with TRBD2 matching 12 bases. V shed 1 base, J shed 2 bases, and the junction held 4 bases outside the gene matches. The CDR3 loop spans 16 amino acids. Germline V gene sequence: CDR1 SGHDT, CDR2 YYEEEE.

The chain has TRBV5-6 and TRBJ2-3, with D maybe TRBD2 (5 bases). The V end lost 5 bases, the J end lost 2 bases, and 9 bases lay between the germline ends. Germline CDR1 and CDR2: SGHDT and YYEEEE. The CDR3 covers 13 residues. DNA for the CDR3: TGTGCCAGCAGTGGGCGGGTCACAGATACGCAGTATTTT. This encodes CASSGRVTDTQYF.

V and J are TRBV10-3 and TRBJ1-3; D perhaps matches TRBD1 (6 bases). V lost 6 bases and J lost 8, with 11 bases in between. Germline V CDR1 and CDR2: ENHRY, SYGVKD. This CDR3 is built from 12 residues. CDR3 coding DNA: TGTGCCATCAGCCTACAGGGAGACACCATATATTTT. Encoded protein: CAISLQGDTIYF.

V and J are TRBV5-5 and TRBJ2-7, with 10 bases matching TRBD1. This CDR3 region has 14 residues. V trimming: 3 bases; J trimming: 5 bases; junction bases outside the gene matches: 5. CDR1 is SGHKS and CDR2 is YYEKEE in the germline V gene (reference sequence). This CDR3 reads CASSYSTGGNEQYF. The CDR3 DNA is TGTGCCAGCAGCTACTCGACAGGGGGCAACGAGCAGTACTTC.

In this sample, this clone turned up a few times. Here the CDR3 reads CASSLTGGRTEAFF. Here the CDR3 DNA reads TGTGCCAGCAGCTTAACAGGGGGTAGGACTGAAGCTTTCTTT. V and J are TRBV7-9 and TRBJ1-1, with 8 bases aligning to TRBD1. The CDR3 sequence is 14 residues long. Germline values: CDR1 SEHNR, CDR2 FQNEAQ (reference sequence). V trimming: 2 bases; J trimming: 5 bases; junction bases outside the gene matches: 4.

This chain joins TRBV9 and TRBJ2-2; a weak D match, TRBD2 (6 bases). CDR3 length equals 16 residues. The V gene's germline CDR1 is SGDLS and CDR2 YYNGEE. Trimming took off 3 bases at V and 5 bases at J, with 17 bases between the two ends. CDR3 sequence (DNA): TGTGCCAGCAGCGGGAGAGGGGAGGATGGGACCGGGGAGCTGTTTTTT. Its translation: CASSGRGEDGTGELFF.

This rearrangement joins TRBV12-5 to TRBJ2-2; D call uncertain. V was trimmed by 10 bases and J by 0 bases, leaving 9 bases between them. There are 13 residues in the CDR3. Germline assignment: CDR1 LGHNT and CDR2 FRNRAP. In DNA, the CDR3 is TGTGCTACCAAAGACACGAACACCGGGGAGCTGTTTTTT. Translating it yields CATKDTNTGELFF.

The chain recombines TRBV2 with TRBJ2-3; 12 bases agree with TRBD1. The CDR3 loop spans 15 amino acids. Trimming removed 5 bases from V and 4 bases from J; junction bases left unmatched: 4. Germline V gene data show CDR1 as SNHLY and CDR2 as FYNNEI. CDR3: CASSPGTGGPDTQYF. DNA for the CDR3: TGTGCCAGCAGTCCTGGGACAGGGGGCCCAGATACGCAGTATTTT.

Of note for this clone: The same CDR3 is also encoded by other DNA sequences in this sample. This chain uses TRBV7-2 with TRBJ2-3, with D maybe TRBD2 (6 bases). Germline loops: CDR1 SGHTA, CDR2 FQGNSA. The CDR3 is 15 amino acids. The ends were cut back, 5 bases at V and 0 bases at J, with 12 bases in the middle. CDR3 in amino acids: CASSPWGRSTDTQYF. CDR3 coding DNA: TGTGCCAGCAGCCCCTGGGGGAGGAGCACAGATACGCAGTATTTT.

The V and J genes are TRBV19 and TRBJ1-3, with D hard to call. Between the trimmed V and J ends, which lost 4 bases and 4 bases, there was a span of 8 bases. The germline V gene has CDR1 LNHDA and CDR2 SQIVND (reference sequence). The CDR3 sequence is 13 residues long. CDR3 nucleotide sequence: TGTGCCAGTAGTAATACGGTCGGAAACACCATATATTTT. It codes for CASSNTVGNTIYF.

The gene calls are TRBV4-1 and TRBJ2-5; 7 bases are a match to TRBD2. The germline V gene has CDR1 MGHRA and CDR2 YSYEKL. The CDR3 contains 17 residues. J lost 5 bases, V lost 0 bases, and 12 bases had no gene match. The DNA of the CDR3 is TGCGCCAGCAGCCAAGATCGGAGTGGGAGGGCCTTGGAGACCCAGTACTTC. Residues: CASSQDRSGRALETQYF.

The chain recombines TRBV4-1 with TRBJ2-1; 11 bases map to TRBD2. V was pared by 2 bases and J by 4 bases, with 1 base of the junction left unmatched. This CDR3 has 15 amino acids. CDR1 MGHRA and CDR2 YSYEKL come from the germline V gene. The DNA for the CDR3 is TGCGCCAGCAGCCAACGGACTAGCGGGTACAATGAGCAGTTCTTC. Its protein is CASSQRTSGYNEQFF.

The rearrangement uses TRBV21-1 and TRBJ2-7; TRBD2 was called by the table and not checked on the DNA. TRBV21-1 represents a pseudogene. The CDR3 totals 15 residues. The CDR3 protein is CASSFRTSGRCEQYF. The CDR3 DNA reads TGTGCCAGCAGCTTTCGGACTAGCGGGAGGTGCGAGCAGTACTTC.

The chain has TRBV6-5 and TRBJ2-1; D is possibly TRBD1 (6 bases). CDR1 MNHEY and CDR2 SVGAGI come from the germline V gene. V was shortened by 2 bases and J by 3 bases, with 14 bases between the two germline ends. CDR3 length: 16 residues. DNA for the CDR3: TGTGCCAGCAGTTACGGTGGGGGCATGGGCTACAATGAGCAGTTCTTC. Translated: CASSYGGGMGYNEQFF.

CDR3 sequence (DNA): TGTGCCTGCGACCAGGGAGGCGAAAAACTGTTTTTT. Translation: CACDQGGEKLFF. The chain carries TRBV30 and TRBJ1-4; a weak D match, TRBD1 (5 bases). There are 12 residues in the CDR3. Germline-derived CDR1 and CDR2 are GTSNPN and SVGIG (reference sequence). The ends were cut back, 6 bases at V and 8 bases at J, with 13 bases in the middle.

A few counts support this clone. The V gene is TRBV27, the J gene TRBJ2-1, with 10 bases aligning to TRBD2. V lost 6 bases, J lost 10 bases, and 3 bases stayed unmatched. The CDR3 has 12 residues. Germline CDR1 MNHEY, CDR2 SMNVEV (reference sequence). The CDR3 nucleotides are TGTGCCAGCAGACCTAGCGGGGGAGAGCAGTTCTTC. Residues: CASRPSGGEQFF.